This T cell receptor beta chain was profiled in a study of blood T cell repertoires in COVID-19. Produced via immunoSEQ multiplex PCR; TCRdb's table is partial and in-frame only. The data contain under 200,000 clones, roughly 88% of them singletons. Sequencing was performed on peripheral blood. This clonotype was sampled from a man between 60 and 75 years old who had recovered from COVID-19.

The CDR3 DNA is TGTGCCAGCAGCTCCGCGGACAGGACCGCCGGGGAGCTGTTTTTT. It is translated as CASSSADRTAGELFF. The rearrangement joins TRBV9 to TRBJ2-2; 7 positions agree with TRBD1. The CDR3 covers 15 residues. The germline gives CDR1 SGDLS, CDR2 YYNGEE. The junction had 9 bases not matched to a gene; V was cut back by 4 bases and J by 6 bases.